The 29 T cell receptor beta chains given below trace back to one sample, sequenced in a study of blood T cell repertoires in COVID-19. Assay used: immunoSEQ multiplex PCR; TCRdb lists only in-frame clones, some missing. The sample consists of 150,000 to 250,000 clones, less than 95% of them appearing once. Input material: peripheral blood. Receptors originate from a man aged 25-40 years with COVID-19, enrolled during active disease.

J is TRBJ1-1 and V is TRBV5-1, with 9 positions matching TRBD1. The CDR3 has 21 amino acids. J gave up 0 bases and V 0 bases, and 18 bases lay outside the gene matches. Germline V gene data show CDR1 as SGHRS and CDR2 as YFSETQ. The CDR3 reads CASSLGTRDRASYSMNTEAFF. Here the CDR3 DNA reads TGCGCCAGCAGCTTGGGAACCCGGGACAGGGCGTCGTACAGCATGAACACTGAAGCTTTCTTT.

As to this clone: The same CDR3 is also encoded by other DNA sequences in this sample. The chain joins TRBV5-4 to TRBJ1-3; D might be TRBD1 (6 bases). V was shortened by 0 bases and J by 4 bases, with 8 bases between the two germline ends. CDR1 SGHNT and CDR2 YYREEE come from the germline V gene (reference sequence). This CDR3 spans 14 amino acids. The CDR3 here is CASSLGGRGNTIYF. CDR3 sequence (DNA): TGTGCCAGCAGCTTGGGGGGGCGAGGAAACACCATATATTTT.

This clone was seen just once. The V gene is TRBV30, the J gene TRBJ1-3; TRBD1 matches 9 bases. Trimming removed 3 bases from V and 4 bases from J; junction bases left unmatched: 13. In germline, CDR1 is GTSNPN, CDR2 SVGIG (reference sequence). The CDR3 loop spans 17 amino acids. The CDR3 coding sequence is TGTGCCTGGAGCGCGAAAACAGGGGGCGTGTGGGGAAACACCATATATTTT. Translating it yields CAWSAKTGGVWGNTIYF.

The CDR3 sequence: CASSDSWNTGELFF. The CDR3 nucleotides read TGTGCCAGCAGTGACAGTTGGAACACCGGGGAGCTGTTTTTT. The rearrangement joins TRBV2 to TRBJ2-2; D not resolved. The germline gives CDR1 SNHLY, CDR2 FYNNEI. V was clipped by 3 bases and J by 1 base, with 6 bases between them. This CDR3 region has 14 residues.

The rearrangement links TRBV9 to TRBJ2-6; no firm D call. The length of the CDR3 is 16 residues. Germline assignment: CDR1 SGDLS and CDR2 YYNGEE. The V gene lost 4 bases and the J gene lost 1 base, with 12 bases spanning the gap. CDR3 sequence reads: CASSRDIASGANVLTF. In DNA form, the CDR3 reads TGTGCCAGCAGCCGAGACATTGCTTCTGGGGCCAACGTCCTGACTTTC.

V is TRBV5-6 and J is TRBJ1-6; D is perhaps TRBD1 (5 bases). CDR1 SGHDT and CDR2 YYEEEE come from the germline V gene. Trimming took 1 base from V and 6 from J, leaving 11 bases between them. The CDR3 has 15 residues. The DNA for the CDR3 is TGTGCCAGCAGCTTGAGGGTCAGGGTTAATTCACCCCTCCACTTT. Protein: CASSLRVRVNSPLHF. The full variable domain, with the rest looked up from reference TRBV5-6 and TRBJ1-6, is DAGVTQSPTHLIKTRGQQVTLRCSPKSGHDTVSWYQQALGQGPQFIFQYYEEEERQRGNFPDRFSGHQFPNYSSELNVNALLLGDSALYLCASSLRVRVNSPLHFGNGTRLTVT.

The J gene is TRBJ2-5, the V gene TRBV10-3; 10 nucleotides align to TRBD2. Germline values: CDR1 ENHRY, CDR2 SYGVKD. The CDR3 sequence is 16 residues long. J gave up 0 bases and V 4 bases, and 5 bases lay outside the gene matches. The CDR3 region is CAISARSGGYQETQYF. The CDR3 nucleotides are TGTGCCATCAGTGCACGTAGCGGGGGGTACCAAGAGACCCAGTACTTC.

The chain couples TRBV6-2 or TRBV6-3 to TRBJ2-3, with 12 bases that match TRBD2. The trim removed 5 bases at V and 4 bases at J, leaving 13 bases unmatched. CDR1 is MNHEY, CDR2 SVGEGT, per germline. The CDR3 runs 18 residues. The CDR3 loop reads CASSQALAGGLWADTQYF. As DNA, the CDR3 is TGTGCCAGCAGTCAGGCCCTAGCGGGGGGGCTTTGGGCAGATACGCAGTATTTT.

The gene calls are TRBV4-2 and TRBJ1-2; D is possibly TRBD1 (5 bases). With 1 base removed from V and 4 bases from J, the gap between germline ends came to 13 bases. Germline CDR1 is LGHNA and CDR2 is YNFKEQ. The CDR3 runs 15 residues. The CDR3 sequence: CASSQGDRSGYGYTF. The CDR3, as DNA: TGTGCCAGCAGCCAAGGAGACAGATCAGGCTATGGCTACACCTTC.

V and J are TRBV7-2 and TRBJ1-1, with D uncertain. V dropped 6 bases and J dropped 1 base, with 9 bases sitting between them. Germline V gives CDR1 SGHTA, CDR2 FQGNSA. The CDR3 extends over 13 amino acids. CDR3 protein: CASRKTRNTEAFF. The CDR3 DNA follows: TGTGCCAGCAGGAAGACAAGGAACACTGAAGCTTTCTTT.

The chain recombines TRBV6-5 with TRBJ1-1; D is unclear. Germline-derived CDR1 and CDR2 are MNHEY and SVGAGI. Trimming removed 6 bases from V and 0 bases from J, with 14 bases in between. This CDR3 contains 15 residues. For the CDR3, the DNA is TGTGCCAGCAGACCAGAGGGAGCTATGAACACTGAAGCTTTCTTT. Encoded protein: CASRPEGAMNTEAFF.

This sequence joins TRBV5-6 and TRBJ1-6; TRBD1 matches 10 bases. V shed 4 bases and J 2 bases; nucleotides not matched to a gene: 9. Germline lookup yields CDR1 SGHDT and CDR2 YYEEEE. The length of the CDR3 is 18 residues. The CDR3 protein is CASSLPDRGLTYNSPLHF. Written as DNA, the CDR3 is TGTGCCAGCAGCCTGCCTGACAGGGGGCTAACCTATAATTCACCCCTCCACTTT.

This clone turned up a few times. The chain employs TRBV6-5 and TRBJ1-2; 11 bases match TRBD1. Germline V gene lookup returns CDR1 MNHEY and CDR2 SVGAGI. After removal of 7 bases from V and 6 bases from J, the junction contained 7 bases not matched to a gene. CDR3 length equals 14 residues. The DNA for the CDR3 is TGTGCCAGCACCGGACAGGGGGCGCGTAATGGCTACACCTTC. Translating gives CASTGQGARNGYTF.

The chain joins TRBV5-3 to TRBJ2-7, with D perhaps TRBD1 (5 bases). TRBV5-3 is placed among ORFs of uncertain function. V lost 1 base to trimming and J lost 6 bases, with 14 bases between them. This CDR3 spans 14 amino acids. CDR3 sequence: CARSLPPGRCEQYF. DNA of the CDR3: TGTGCCAGAAGCTTGCCACCAGGGCGGTGCGAGCAGTACTTC.

V usage is TRBV11-2 and J usage is TRBJ1-3; 9 bases are a match to TRBD1. Per the germline V gene, CDR1 is SGHAT and CDR2 is FQNNGV. V was clipped by 2 bases and J by 4 bases; unmatched bases: 12. The CDR3 covers 18 residues. The CDR3 DNA is TGTGCCAGCAGCTTATTTCCGCGGACAGGGGATGGAGGAAACACCATATATTTT. Amino acids: CASSLFPRTGDGGNTIYF.

The V gene is TRBV14, the J gene TRBJ1-2; TRBD1 might be the D (5 bases). The CDR3 runs to 15 residues. Germline CDR1 and CDR2: SGHDN and FVKESK. V lost 1 base to trimming and J lost 4 bases, with 13 bases between them. The CDR3 DNA is TGTGCCAGCAGCCAAGGGGCAGGGCGAGGCTATGGCTACACCTTC. Translated: CASSQGAGRGYGYTF.

The chain uses TRBV19 and TRBJ2-2; D is perhaps TRBD1 (6 bases). Germline CDR1 and CDR2: LNHDA and SQIVND (reference sequence). V was shortened by 8 bases and J by 1 base, with 8 bases between the two germline ends. There are 13 residues in the CDR3. CDR3 region: CASEGGNTGELFF. The CDR3, as DNA: TGTGCCAGTGAAGGGGGGAACACCGGGGAGCTGTTTTTT.

The chain uses TRBV7-9 and TRBJ2-1; D might be TRBD1 (5 bases). CDR1 SEHNR and CDR2 FQNEAQ come from the germline V gene (reference sequence). Trimming took 5 bases from V and 0 from J, leaving 14 bases between them. This CDR3 comprises 16 residues. The CDR3 loop is CASSQGAWSSYNEQFF. The CDR3 coding sequence is TGTGCCAGCAGCCAAGGGGCTTGGAGCTCCTACAATGAGCAGTTCTTC.

This chain links TRBV9 with TRBJ1-2, with 10 bases identical to TRBD1. V lost 3 bases to trimming and J lost 2 bases; unmatched junction nucleotides: 10. Per germline, CDR1 SGDLS and CDR2 YYNGEE. The CDR3 is 17 amino acids. The CDR3 loop is CASSGWTGGRSNYGYTF. The CDR3 DNA reads TGTGCCAGCAGCGGGTGGACAGGGGGACGATCAAACTATGGCTACACCTTC.

The chain joins TRBV9 to TRBJ1-3; 7 nucleotides line up with TRBD1. CDR3 length equals 16 residues. Looked up from germline, CDR1 is SGDLS and CDR2 is YYNGEE. J lost 0 bases, V lost 5 bases, and 8 bases had no gene match. Written as DNA, the CDR3 is TGTGCCAGCAGTCCGGGACAGCGCGTCTCTGGAAACACCATATATTTT. As protein: CASSPGQRVSGNTIYF.

V and J are TRBV11-1 and TRBJ2-3; no clear D gene. The length of the CDR3 is 16 residues. Trimming took off 1 base at V and 0 bases at J, with 11 bases between the two ends. Germline values: CDR1 SGHAT, CDR2 FQDESV (reference sequence). The CDR3 region is CASSLGRRASTDTQYF. In DNA, the CDR3 is TGTGCCAGCAGCTTAGGGAGACGAGCTAGCACAGATACGCAGTATTTT.

Here the CDR3 DNA reads TGTGCCAGCAGTTTGAGGACAGGGGATGGTCAGCCCCAGCATTTT. Translating it yields CASSLRTGDGQPQHF. The chain joins TRBV6-5 to TRBJ1-5; TRBD1 matches 9 bases. Unmatched junction bases numbered 7, after V lost 4 bases and J lost 6 bases. The CDR3 is 15 amino acids. Germline V lookup: CDR1 MNHEY, CDR2 SVGAGI.

This rearrangement joins TRBV21-1 to TRBJ2-5; TRBD2, the table's D call, was not compared with the DNA. TRBV21-1 is a known pseudogene. The CDR3 has 17 residues. As DNA, the CDR3 is TGTGCCAGCAGCAAACCGGGACTAGCGGGAGAAGGGGAGACCCAGTACTTC. It translates to CASSKPGLAGEGETQYF.

This chain joins TRBV7-9 and TRBJ1-5; D gene ambiguous. V was pared by 4 bases and J by 4 bases, with 14 bases between. The germline V gene has CDR1 SEHNR and CDR2 FQNEAQ (reference sequence). This CDR3 comprises 15 residues. The CDR3 loop is CASSSSLYSNQPQHF. As DNA, the CDR3 is TGTGCCAGCAGCTCTTCACTGTACTCAAATCAGCCCCAGCATTTT.

This sequence joins TRBV25-1 and TRBJ1-6; no reliable D call. This CDR3 has 17 amino acids. The germline gives CDR1 MGHDK, CDR2 SYGVNS. Trimming cost V 2 bases and J 0 bases, with 11 bases left between them. The CDR3 protein is CASSEAGSISYNSPLHF. CDR3 nucleotide sequence: TGTGCCAGCAGTGAAGCGGGTAGTATCTCCTATAATTCACCCCTCCACTTT.

CDR3 nucleotide sequence: TGCGCCAGCACCCTTGGACTAGCGGGGGGCTCCGGAGGGGAGACCCAGTACTTC. Translating it yields CASTLGLAGGSGGETQYF. This chain connects TRBV5-1 to TRBJ2-5; TRBD2 matches at 14 bases. V was clipped by 6 bases and J by 5 bases; unmatched bases: 15. This CDR3 comprises 18 residues. Germline CDR1 and CDR2: SGHRS and YFSETQ.

This sequence joins TRBV7-9 and TRBJ2-1, with TRBD1 identical over 7 bases. The junction had 8 bases not matched to a gene; V was cut back by 7 bases and J by 5 bases. The CDR3 totals 14 residues. Germline lookup yields CDR1 SEHNR and CDR2 FQNEAQ (reference sequence). CDR3 sequence: CASTIQTGNNEQFF. CDR3 sequence (DNA): TGTGCCAGCACCATCCAGACAGGGAACAATGAGCAGTTCTTC.

The chain carries TRBV18 and TRBJ1-1, with 11 bases aligning to TRBD1. This CDR3 is 15 amino acids long. V was clipped by 6 bases and J by 6 bases; unmatched bases: 9. Germline V gene sequence: CDR1 KGHSH, CDR2 LQKENI. CDR3 residues: CASSPGQGAGAEAFF. DNA for the CDR3: TGTGCCAGCTCGCCCGGACAGGGGGCAGGGGCTGAAGCTTTCTTT.

The CDR3 spells CASSVRDRDGYTF. The DNA of the CDR3 is TGTGCCAGTAGTGTTCGGGACAGGGATGGCTACACCTTC. The chain uses TRBV19 and TRBJ1-2; 9 positions match TRBD1. Germline trimming cut 5 bases from V and 6 bases from J; bases unmatched to any gene: 4. Germline V CDR1 and CDR2: LNHDA, SQIVND (reference sequence). The CDR3 totals 13 residues. Looking up the rest from reference TRBV19 and TRBJ1-2 gives the full variable domain: DGGITQSPKYLFRKEGQNVTLSCEQNLNHDAMYWYRQDPGQGLRLIYYSQIVNDFQKGDIAEGYSVSREKKESFPLTVTSAQKNPTAFYLCASSVRDRDGYTFGSGTRLTVV.